This TCR beta chain comes out of a study of T cell changes during pregnancy in multiple sclerosis. Germline CDR1 reads SGHVS; CDR2 reads FQNEAQ. V shed 5 bases and J shed 5 bases, with 18 bases lying between them. CDR3 length: 15 residues. The method was immunoSEQ multiplex PCR; TCRdb's version includes in-frame clones alone and lacks a portion of them. The sample carries 20,000 or so clones, roughly 89% recorded once. The TCR comes from a female donor in good health, enrolled as a control in a pregnancy study. This material consisted of CD8+ T cells from peripheral blood mononuclear cells, taken in the third trimester of pregnancy. The rearrangement links TRBV7-8 to TRBJ2-5, with D maybe TRBD2 (6 bases). The CDR3 loop is CASSARDSLRETQYF. Written as DNA, the CDR3 is TGTGCCAGCAGCGCCCGGGACTCTCTGAGGGAGACCCAGTACTTC.